A single T cell receptor beta chain is shown here with its context. The sample belongs to a study of PD-1 blockade in classical Hodgkin lymphoma. Patients all relapsed after autologous stem cell transplantation, and there was variation in brentuximab vedotin exposure. V dropped 8 bases and J dropped 2 bases, with 18 bases sitting between them. Germline V CDR1 and CDR2: KGHSH, LQKENI. The CDR3 runs to 15 residues. Some clones are missing from TCRdb's copy, which holds only in-frame ones; the method was immunoSEQ multiplex PCR. The sample comprises some 40,000 clones, roughly two thirds of which are singletons, and roughly an eighth rests with the top ten.

The rearrangement uses TRBV18 and TRBJ1-2, with D possibly being TRBD1 (5 bases). The source was peripheral blood mononuclear cells (PBMCs), collected before the second cycle of nivolumab. The clonotype originates from a human donor with classical Hodgkin lymphoma. The DNA for the CDR3 is TGTGCCAGCACGGAGGCGGGGCAGAGGAACTATGGCTACACCTTC. It encodes CASTEAGQRNYGYTF.